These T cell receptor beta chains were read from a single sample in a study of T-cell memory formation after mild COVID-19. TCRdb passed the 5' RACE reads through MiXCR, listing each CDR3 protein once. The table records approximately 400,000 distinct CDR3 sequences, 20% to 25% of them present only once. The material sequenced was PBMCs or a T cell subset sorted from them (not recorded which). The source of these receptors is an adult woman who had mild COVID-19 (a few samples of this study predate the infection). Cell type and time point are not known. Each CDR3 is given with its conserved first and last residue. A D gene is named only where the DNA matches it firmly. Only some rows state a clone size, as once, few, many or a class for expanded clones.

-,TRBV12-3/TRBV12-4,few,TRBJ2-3,CASSQPGQGFTDTQYF,TGTGCCAGCAGCCAACCCGGCCAGGGGTTCACAGATACGCAGTATTTT
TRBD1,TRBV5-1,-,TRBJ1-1,CASRTGQGVTEAFF,TGCGCCAGCAGAACGGGACAGGGGGTGACTGAAGCTTTCTTT
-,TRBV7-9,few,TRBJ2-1,CASRGWGGNEQFF,TGTGCCAGCCGAGGTTGGGGAGGCAATGAGCAGTTCTTC
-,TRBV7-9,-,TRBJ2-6,CASSFSLRSGANVLTF,TGTGCCAGCAGCTTTTCTTTGCGCTCTGGGGCCAACGTCCTGACTTTC
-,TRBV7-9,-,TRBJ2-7,CASSLAGLSPYEQYF,TGTGCCAGCAGCTTAGCAGGGTTAAGCCCCTACGAGCAGTACTTC
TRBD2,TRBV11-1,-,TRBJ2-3,CASSFPSTSGYTDTQYF,TGTGCCAGCAGCTTTCCCTCCACTAGCGGATACACAGATACGCAGTATTTT
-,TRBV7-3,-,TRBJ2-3,CASSSGGDTQYF,TGTGCCAGCAGCTCCGGCGGAGATACGCAGTATTTT
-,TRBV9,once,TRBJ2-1,CASSVGLGDNEQFF,TGTGCCAGCAGCGTAGGACTAGGGGACAATGAGCAGTTCTTC
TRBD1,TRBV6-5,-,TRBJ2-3,CASSEGQVTDTQYF,TGTGCCAGCAGCGAGGGACAGGTCACAGATACGCAGTATTTT
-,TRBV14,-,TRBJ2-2,CASSQEYGSNTGELFF,TGTGCCAGCAGCCAAGAGTACGGCTCCAACACCGGGGAGCTGTTTTTT
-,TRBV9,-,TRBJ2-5,CASSVGGPQETQYF,TGTGCCAGCAGCGTAGGAGGGCCTCAAGAGACCCAGTACTTC
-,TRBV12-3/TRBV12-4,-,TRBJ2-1,CASSLAARGFSGGEQFF,TGTGCCAGCAGTTTAGCGGCCAGGGGATTCTCCGGTGGTGAGCAGTTCTTC
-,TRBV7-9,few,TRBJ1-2,CASSPPGGSYGYTF,TGTGCCAGCAGCCCACCGGGGGGGTCCTATGGCTACACCTTC
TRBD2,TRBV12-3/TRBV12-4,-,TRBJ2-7,CASSAGDYSYEQYF,TGTGCCAGCAGTGCCGGGGACTACTCCTACGAGCAGTACTTC
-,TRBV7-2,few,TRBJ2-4,CASSLAGRGVKNIQYF,TGTGCCAGCAGCTTAGCGGGCAGGGGGGTCAAAAACATTCAGTACTTC
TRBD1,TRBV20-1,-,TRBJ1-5,CSAADRTGIAGGQPQHF,TGCAGTGCTGCGGATAGGACAGGGATAGCCGGCGGTCAGCCCCAGCATTTT
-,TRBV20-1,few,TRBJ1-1,CSARDVAIPANTEAFF,TGCAGTGCTAGAGATGTCGCTATTCCCGCAAACACTGAAGCTTTCTTT
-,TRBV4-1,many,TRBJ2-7,CASSQDRSIYEQYF,TGCGCCAGCAGCCAAGATCGGTCCATTTACGAGCAGTACTTC
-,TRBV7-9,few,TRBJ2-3,CASSAGPDTQYF,TGTGCCAGCAGCGCCGGACCGGATACGCAGTATTTT
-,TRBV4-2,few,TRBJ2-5,CASSITTQQETQYF,TGTGCCAGCAGTATCACGACGCAACAAGAGACCCAGTACTTC
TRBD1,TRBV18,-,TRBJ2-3,CASSPKGRNRGTTDTQYF,TGTGCCAGCTCACCAAAAGGCCGGAACAGGGGGACGACAGATACGCAGTATTTT
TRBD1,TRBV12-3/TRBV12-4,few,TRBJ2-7,CATSPLGTGDEQYF,TGTGCCACCTCCCCCCTCGGGACAGGGGACGAGCAGTACTTC
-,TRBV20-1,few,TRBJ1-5,CSARSGGGQPQHF,TGCAGTGCTAGATCTGGGGGCGGGCAGCCCCAGCATTTT
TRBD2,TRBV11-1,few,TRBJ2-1,CASRFGLAGANNEQFF,TGTGCCAGCAGATTCGGACTAGCGGGAGCAAACAATGAGCAGTTCTTC
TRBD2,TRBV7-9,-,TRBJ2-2,CASGGEIGELFF,TGTGCCAGCGGGGGGGAGATCGGGGAGCTGTTTTTT
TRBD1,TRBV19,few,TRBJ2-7,CASKRQGSHEQYF,TGTGCCAGTAAGAGACAGGGGTCGCACGAGCAGTACTTC
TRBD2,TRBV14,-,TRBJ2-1,CASSRRSGTSGRSAEQFF,TGTGCCAGCAGCCGACGGAGCGGGACTAGCGGGAGGTCCGCTGAGCAGTTCTTC
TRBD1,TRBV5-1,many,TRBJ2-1,CASSKAARGPTSSSYNEQFF,TGCGCCAGCAGCAAAGCCGCGAGGGGGCCCACTTCGAGCTCCTACAATGAGCAGTTCTTC
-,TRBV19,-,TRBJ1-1,CASSIDPGSEAFF,TGTGCCAGTAGTATAGATCCCGGGTCTGAAGCTTTCTTT
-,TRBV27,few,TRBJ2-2,CASSLRGAGNTGELFF,TGTGCCAGCAGCTTGAGGGGGGCTGGGAACACCGGGGAGCTGTTTTTT
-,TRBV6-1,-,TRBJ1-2,CASSESATYGYTF,TGTGCCAGCAGTGAGTCAGCAACCTATGGCTACACCTTC
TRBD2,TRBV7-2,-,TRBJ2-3,CASSFVAGGSTDTQYF,TGTGCCAGCAGCTTCGTAGCGGGAGGAAGTACAGATACGCAGTATTTT
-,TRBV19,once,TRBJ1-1,CASSIGGRPNTEAFF,TGTGCCAGTAGTATAGGGGGACGTCCGAACACTGAAGCTTTCTTT
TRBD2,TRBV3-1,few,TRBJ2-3,CASSQTSGGSDTQYF,TGTGCCAGCAGCCAGACTAGCGGGGGTTCAGATACGCAGTATTTT
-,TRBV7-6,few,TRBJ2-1,CASSGDLTPDTLNEQFF,TGTGCCAGCAGCGGCGACCTAACACCAGACACTTTGAATGAGCAGTTCTTC
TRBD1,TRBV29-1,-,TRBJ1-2,CSALDRVIGYGYTF,TGCAGCGCTCTAGACAGGGTTATCGGCTATGGCTACACCTTC
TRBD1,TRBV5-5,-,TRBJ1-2,CASSLLTGNYGYTF,TGTGCCAGCAGCTTGTTGACAGGGAACTATGGCTACACCTTC
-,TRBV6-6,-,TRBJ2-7,CASSYYDRSYEQYF,TGTGCCAGCAGTTACTACGACAGATCCTACGAGCAGTACTTC
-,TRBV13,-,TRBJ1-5,CASSLGGSYSNQPQHF,TGTGCCAGCAGCTTAGGAGGCAGCTATAGCAATCAGCCCCAGCATTTT
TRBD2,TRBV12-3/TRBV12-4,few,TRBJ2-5,CASRPGTSGGETQYF,TGTGCCAGCAGACCCGGGACTAGCGGGGGAGAGACCCAGTACTTC
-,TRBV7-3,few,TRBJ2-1,CASSPANTRYDEQFF,TGTGCCAGCAGCCCCGCAAATACGCGGTACGATGAGCAGTTCTTC
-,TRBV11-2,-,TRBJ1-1,CASRSQTNTEAFF,TGTGCCAGCAGATCCCAGACGAACACTGAAGCTTTCTTT